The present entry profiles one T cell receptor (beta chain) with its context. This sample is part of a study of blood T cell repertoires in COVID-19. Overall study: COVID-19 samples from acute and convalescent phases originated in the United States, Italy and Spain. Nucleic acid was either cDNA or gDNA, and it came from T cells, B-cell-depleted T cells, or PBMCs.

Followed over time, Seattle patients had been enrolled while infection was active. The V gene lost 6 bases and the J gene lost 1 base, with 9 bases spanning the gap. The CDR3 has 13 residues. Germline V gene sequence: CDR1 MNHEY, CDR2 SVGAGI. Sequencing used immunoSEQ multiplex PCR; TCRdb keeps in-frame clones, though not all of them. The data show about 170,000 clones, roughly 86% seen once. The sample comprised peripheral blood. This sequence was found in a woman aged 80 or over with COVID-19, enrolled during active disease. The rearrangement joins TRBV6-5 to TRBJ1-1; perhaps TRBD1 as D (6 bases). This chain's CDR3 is CASRPRGNTEAFF. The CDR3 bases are TGTGCCAGCAGACCCAGGGGGAACACTGAAGCTTTCTTT.